The 23 T cell receptor beta chains below come from one sample, sequenced in a study of T cell repertoires in ileal Crohn's disease (dated by TCRdb to about 2019). The time point label, as the study defines it: proximal margin of the surgical specimen (macroscopically non-inflamed). Receptor amplification or capture employed the immunoSEQ multiplex PCR assay. TCRdb obtained this table from immuneACCESS and retained in-frame rearrangements with V and J assigned. These tables miss some clones; where compared with another copy, unresolved V genes account for less than half of the shortfall, and the remainder is unexplained. In all, the sample holds 5,500 to 8,500 clones, and 70% to 75% of those were seen once. The top ten hold approximately 8.9% of the sample. The sample consisted of ileal tissue. The receptors stem from an adult with Crohn's disease.

The chain carries TRBV7-9 and TRBJ1-5; 8 bases match TRBD1. The CDR3 runs 17 residues. V shed 5 bases, J shed 3 bases, and the junction held 12 bases outside the gene matches. Germline V gene lookup returns CDR1 SEHNR and CDR2 FQNEAQ (reference sequence). CDR3 sequence (DNA): TGTGCCAGCAGCCGTGAGACAGGGGCGCTTCACAATCAGCCCCAGCATTTT. The encoded protein is CASSRETGALHNQPQHF.

The J gene is TRBJ2-3, the V gene TRBV11-2, with D perhaps matching TRBD1 (6 bases). Deletions cut 1 base from V and 3 bases from J, with 11 bases between. Germline values: CDR1 SGHAT, CDR2 FQNNGV. The CDR3 consists of 15 residues. CDR3 sequence: CASSLVGGSTDTQYF. Written as DNA, the CDR3 is TGTGCCAGCAGCTTAGTAGGGGGAAGTACAGATACGCAGTATTTT.

This clone came up a few times. The genes are TRBV6-1 and TRBJ1-3; D call uncertain. CDR3 size: 14 residues. With 8 bases removed from V and 1 base from J, the gap between germline ends came to 12 bases. Germline loops: CDR1 MNHNS, CDR2 SASEGT. The CDR3 region is CASCLSDSGNTIYF. CDR3 DNA: TGTGCCAGCTGTCTTTCCGATTCTGGAAACACCATATATTTT.

The V and J genes are TRBV6-6 and TRBJ1-2; no definite D call. Trimming removed 8 bases from V and 5 bases from J, with 15 bases in between. The CDR3 length is 13 residues. Germline CDR1 and CDR2: MNHNY and SVGAGI (reference sequence). The CDR3 region has the DNA TGTGCCAGCCGCAGTCCGGACCTTTATGGCTACACCTTC. As protein: CASRSPDLYGYTF.

Here the CDR3 reads CASSPGGGQPQHF. The CDR3 DNA follows: TGTGCCAGCAGTCCAGGAGGGGGACAGCCCCAGCATTTT. The chain has TRBV27 and TRBJ1-5; tentatively, D is TRBD1 (6 bases). Germline-derived CDR1 and CDR2 are MNHEY and SMNVEV (reference sequence). V was shortened by 5 bases and J by 7 bases, with 12 bases between the two germline ends. The CDR3 contains 13 residues.

The CDR3 sequence: CASSYEQGSGYTF. CDR3 in DNA: TGTGCCAGCAGTTACGAGCAGGGTAGTGGCTACACCTTC. The V and J genes are TRBV6-5 and TRBJ1-2; maybe TRBD1 (5 bases). Germline CDR1 and CDR2: MNHEY and SVGAGI. The length of the CDR3 is 13 residues. Deletions cut 2 bases from V and 7 bases from J, with 11 bases between.

The table lists this clone with a count of one. The same CDR3 also results from other DNA sequences found in this sample. The chain recombines TRBV5-1 with TRBJ1-1; D gene ambiguous. The CDR3 loop spans 14 amino acids. Germline V gene sequence: CDR1 SGHRS, CDR2 YFSETQ. V was clipped by 1 base and J by 0 bases, with 7 bases between them. DNA of the CDR3: TGCGCCAGCAGCTTGTCTGGGTTGAACACTGAAGCTTTCTTT. Encoded protein: CASSLSGLNTEAFF.

The chain uses TRBV5-4 and TRBJ2-3, with D maybe TRBD1 (5 bases). This CDR3 contains 14 residues. Germline V CDR1 and CDR2: SGHNT, YYREEE (reference sequence). With 5 bases removed from V and 0 bases from J, the gap between germline ends came to 10 bases. Here the CDR3 reads CASSSRQSTDTQYF. The CDR3 region has the DNA TGTGCCAGCAGTTCGAGACAGAGCACAGATACGCAGTATTTT.

To note about this clone: Other nucleotide sequences in the sample specify the same CDR3. The rearrangement joins TRBV2 to TRBJ2-1; 12 bases agree with TRBD2. The J segment lost 10 bases and the V segment lost 6 bases, leaving 7 bases of the junction unmatched. Germline V gene data show CDR1 as SNHLY and CDR2 as FYNNEI. The CDR3 runs 14 residues. The CDR3 region is CASRGASGRGEQFF. The CDR3 nucleotides are TGTGCCAGCAGGGGAGCTAGCGGGAGGGGAGAGCAGTTCTTC.

The V gene is TRBV11-2, the J gene TRBJ2-5; weak D call: TRBD2 (5 bases). V was cut by 5 bases and J by 2 bases, with 15 bases left in between. This CDR3 comprises 15 residues. The germline gives CDR1 SGHAT, CDR2 FQNNGV. CDR3 bases: TGTGCCAGCAGCCCAGGCCGGAGCGGACAAGAGACCCAGTACTTC. This encodes CASSPGRSGQETQYF.

The chain combines TRBV5-1 with TRBJ2-7; the match to TRBD1 covers 8 bases. V dropped 1 base and J dropped 4; count of bases not matched to a gene: 10. The CDR3 totals 16 residues. Germline lookup yields CDR1 SGHRS and CDR2 YFSETQ. CDR3 nucleotides: TGCGCCAGCAGCTTGTCCCCCGGACAGGGAGCGTACGAGCAGTACTTC. It yields the protein CASSLSPGQGAYEQYF.

The J gene is TRBJ2-7, the V gene TRBV6-1; the match to TRBD2 covers 8 bases. CDR3 length: 14 residues. Germline V gives CDR1 MNHNS, CDR2 SASEGT. The trim removed 6 bases at V and 5 bases at J, leaving 9 bases unmatched. CDR3 residues: CASSVAGRNHEQYF. DNA of the CDR3: TGTGCCAGCAGCGTAGCGGGAAGAAACCACGAGCAGTACTTC.

CDR3 coding DNA: TGTGCCAGCAGAAGCAGTGGCGGGAGTCCCTACGAGCAGTACTTC. Residues: CASRSSGGSPYEQYF. J is TRBJ2-7 and V is TRBV2, with TRBD2 matching 7 bases. This CDR3 is 15 amino acids long. Germline values: CDR1 SNHLY, CDR2 FYNNEI. The J segment lost 2 bases and the V segment lost 6 bases, leaving 10 bases of the junction unmatched. Variable domain in full (rest from reference TRBV2 and TRBJ2-7): EPEVTQTPSHQVTQMGQEVILRCVPISNHLYFYWYRQILGQKVEFLVSFYNNEISEKSEIFDDQFSVERPDGSNFTLKIRSTKLEDSAMYFCASRSSGGSPYEQYFGPGTRLTVT.

The genes are TRBV5-4 and TRBJ1-4, with TRBD1 identical over 7 bases. The germline gives CDR1 SGHNT, CDR2 YYREEE (reference sequence). After removal of 3 bases from V and 8 bases from J, the junction contained 10 bases not matched to a gene. The CDR3 covers 15 residues. The CDR3 is CASSSRQGPREKLFF. The CDR3 DNA is TGTGCCAGCAGCTCAAGACAGGGACCTCGAGAAAAACTGTTTTTT.

The rearrangement joins TRBV6-5 to TRBJ2-4; D possibly corresponds to TRBD2 (6 bases). The germline V gene encodes CDR1 MNHEY and CDR2 SVGAGI. V was pared by 5 bases and J by 6 bases, with 14 bases between. CDR3 size: 14 residues. The chain's CDR3 is CASSLQAGGNIQYF. DNA of the CDR3: TGTGCCAGCAGTCTCCAAGCGGGTGGAAACATTCAGTACTTC.

The rearrangement uses TRBV7-9 and TRBJ1-1; TRBD1 agrees at 9 bases. This CDR3 has 14 residues. Germline CDR1 and CDR2: SEHNR and FQNEAQ (reference sequence). The V gene end was trimmed by 6 bases and the J gene end by 1 base; junction bases not matched to a gene: 3. As DNA, the CDR3 is TGTGCCAGCAGTTCGGACAGGGGGAACACTGAAGCTTTCTTT. Protein product: CASSSDRGNTEAFF.

The chain employs TRBV5-1 and TRBJ2-7; 9 bases are a match to TRBD1. The CDR3 covers 18 residues. Germline V CDR1 and CDR2: SGHRS, YFSETQ. Trimming cost V 3 bases and J 0 bases; bases outside gene matches: 13. CDR3 DNA: TGCGCCAGCAGCTCCGGGACAGGGATCTCCTTGAGCTCCTACGAGCAGTACTTC. Protein: CASSSGTGISLSSYEQYF.

J is TRBJ2-3 and V is TRBV5-1; 7 bases match TRBD2. Trimming cost V 4 bases and J 0 bases; bases outside gene matches: 8. Germline CDR1 is SGHRS and CDR2 is YFSETQ. The CDR3 loop spans 16 amino acids. This CDR3 reads CASSRQLALSTDTQYF. The DNA of the CDR3 is TGCGCCAGCAGCCGTCAACTAGCGCTTAGCACAGATACGCAGTATTTT.

The V and J genes are TRBV7-2 and TRBJ2-7, with a weak D call TRBD1 (6 bases). The germline V and J ends were trimmed by 1 base and 2 bases, with 15 bases remaining between them. The V gene's germline CDR1 is SGHTA and CDR2 FQGNSA. The CDR3 consists of 16 residues. The CDR3 spells CASSLVSGVPTYEQYF. The CDR3 DNA reads TGTGCCAGCAGCTTAGTATCAGGGGTGCCGACCTACGAGCAGTACTTC.

The chain combines TRBV5-1 with TRBJ1-3; D ambiguous. The CDR3 length is 13 residues. Germline lookup yields CDR1 SGHRS and CDR2 YFSETQ. V gave up 4 bases and J gave up 1 base, with 6 bases separating them. Here the CDR3 DNA reads TGCGCCAGCAGCACACCGTCTGGAAACACCATATATTTT. It encodes CASSTPSGNTIYF.

The chain recombines TRBV6-4 with TRBJ2-5; possibly TRBD2 for D (5 bases). V shed 0 bases and J shed 2 bases, with 13 bases lying between them. CDR1 is MRHNA and CDR2 is SNTAGT in the germline V gene. There are 16 residues in the CDR3. The CDR3 loop reads CASSDSRIASQETQYF. The CDR3 coding sequence is TGTGCCAGCAGTGACTCTAGGATAGCGTCTCAAGAGACCCAGTACTTC.

In its sample, this clone ranks as medium-sized. The identical CDR3 is also encoded by other nucleotide sequences in the sample. The chain links TRBV5-1 to TRBJ1-1; D is unresolved. Per germline, CDR1 SGHRS and CDR2 YFSETQ. There are 11 residues in the CDR3. The V and J ends lost 0 bases and 6 bases respectively, with 3 bases between them. CDR3 coding DNA: TGCGCCAGCAGCTTGGGCCCTGAAGCTTTCTTT. As protein: CASSLGPEAFF.

This chain links TRBV7-9 with TRBJ1-4; 10 bases are shared with TRBD1. The CDR3 covers 16 residues. With 2 bases clipped from V and 8 bases from J, the junction kept 8 bases outside the gene matches. From germline, CDR1 is SEHNR and CDR2 FQNEAQ (reference sequence). CDR3 in amino acids: CASSLQTGGAGEKLFF. CDR3 DNA: TGTGCCAGCAGCTTACAGACAGGGGGCGCAGGGGAAAAACTGTTTTTT.